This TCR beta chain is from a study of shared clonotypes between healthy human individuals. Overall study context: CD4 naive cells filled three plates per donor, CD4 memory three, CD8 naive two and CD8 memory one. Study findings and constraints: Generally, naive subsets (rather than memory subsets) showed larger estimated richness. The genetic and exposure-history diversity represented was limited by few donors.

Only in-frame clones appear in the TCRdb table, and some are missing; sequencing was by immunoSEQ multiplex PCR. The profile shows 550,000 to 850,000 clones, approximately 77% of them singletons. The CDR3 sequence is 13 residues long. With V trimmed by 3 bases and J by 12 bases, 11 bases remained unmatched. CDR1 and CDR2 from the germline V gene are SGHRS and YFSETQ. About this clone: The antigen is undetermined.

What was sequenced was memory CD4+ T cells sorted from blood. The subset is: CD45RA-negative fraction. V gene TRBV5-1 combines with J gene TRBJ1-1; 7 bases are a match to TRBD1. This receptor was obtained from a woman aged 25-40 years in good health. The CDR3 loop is CASSSASQGVSFF. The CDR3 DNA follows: TGCGCCAGCAGCTCTGCGTCCCAGGGGGTATCTTTCTTT.